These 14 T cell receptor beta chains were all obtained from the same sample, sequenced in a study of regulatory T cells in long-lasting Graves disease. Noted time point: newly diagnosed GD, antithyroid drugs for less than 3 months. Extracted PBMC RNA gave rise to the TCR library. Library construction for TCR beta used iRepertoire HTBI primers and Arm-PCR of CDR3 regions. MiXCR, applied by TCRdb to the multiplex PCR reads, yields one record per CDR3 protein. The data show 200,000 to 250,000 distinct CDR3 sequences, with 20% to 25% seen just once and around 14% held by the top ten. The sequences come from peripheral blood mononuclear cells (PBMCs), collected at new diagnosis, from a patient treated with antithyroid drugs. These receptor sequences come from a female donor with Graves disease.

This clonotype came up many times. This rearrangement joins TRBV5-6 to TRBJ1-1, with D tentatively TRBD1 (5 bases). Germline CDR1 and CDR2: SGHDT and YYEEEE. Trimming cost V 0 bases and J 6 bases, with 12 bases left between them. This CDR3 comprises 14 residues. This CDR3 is CASSLGQGSAEAFF. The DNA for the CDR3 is TGTGCCAGCAGCTTGGGTCAGGGATCGGCTGAAGCTTTCTTT.

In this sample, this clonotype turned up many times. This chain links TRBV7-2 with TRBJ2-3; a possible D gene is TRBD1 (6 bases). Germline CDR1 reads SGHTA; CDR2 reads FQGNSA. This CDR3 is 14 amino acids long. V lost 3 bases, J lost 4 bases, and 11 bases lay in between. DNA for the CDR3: TGTGCCAGCAGCTTTAGCAGGGGACCAGATACGCAGTATTTT. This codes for CASSFSRGPDTQYF.

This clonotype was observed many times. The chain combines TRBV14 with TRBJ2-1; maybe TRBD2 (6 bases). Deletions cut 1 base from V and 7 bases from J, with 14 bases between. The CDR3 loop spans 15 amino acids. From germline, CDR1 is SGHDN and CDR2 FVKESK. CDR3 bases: TGTGCCAGCAGCCAAGGGATACGTCGGGGGAATGAGCAGTTCTTC. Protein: CASSQGIRRGNEQFF.

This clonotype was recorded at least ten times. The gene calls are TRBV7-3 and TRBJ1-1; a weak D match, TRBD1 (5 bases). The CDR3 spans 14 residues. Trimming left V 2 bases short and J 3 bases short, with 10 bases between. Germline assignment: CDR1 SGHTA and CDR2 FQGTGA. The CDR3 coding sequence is TGTGCCAGCAGCTTAGCCCCGACAGACACTGAAGCTTTCTTT. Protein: CASSLAPTDTEAFF.

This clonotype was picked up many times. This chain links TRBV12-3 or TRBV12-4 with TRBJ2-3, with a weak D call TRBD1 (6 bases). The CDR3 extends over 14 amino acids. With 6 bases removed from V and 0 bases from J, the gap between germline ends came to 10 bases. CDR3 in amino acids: CASRLRGSTDTQYF. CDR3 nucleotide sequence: TGTGCCAGCAGGCTCAGGGGTAGCACAGATACGCAGTATTTT.

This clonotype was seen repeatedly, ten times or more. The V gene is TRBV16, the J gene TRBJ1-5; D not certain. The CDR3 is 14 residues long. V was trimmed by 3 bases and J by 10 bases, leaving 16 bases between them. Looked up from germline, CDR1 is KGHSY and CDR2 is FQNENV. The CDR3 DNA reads TGTGCCAGCAGCCAGCTGGACGCCTCGGGACCCCAGCATTTT. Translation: CASSQLDASGPQHF.

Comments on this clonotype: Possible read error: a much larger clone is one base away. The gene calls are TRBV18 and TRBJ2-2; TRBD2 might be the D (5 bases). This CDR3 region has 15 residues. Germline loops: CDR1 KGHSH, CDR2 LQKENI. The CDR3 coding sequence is TGTGCCAGCTCCCCTCTTAGTCCTGGCGCCGGGGAGCTGGTTTTT. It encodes CASSPLSPGAGELVF.

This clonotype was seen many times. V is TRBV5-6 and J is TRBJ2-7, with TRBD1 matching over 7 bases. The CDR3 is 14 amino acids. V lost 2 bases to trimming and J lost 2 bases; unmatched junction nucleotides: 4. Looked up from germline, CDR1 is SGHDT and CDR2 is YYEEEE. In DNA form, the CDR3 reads TGTGCCAGCAGCTTAGCCGGGACAGCCTACGAGCAGTACTTC. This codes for CASSLAGTAYEQYF.

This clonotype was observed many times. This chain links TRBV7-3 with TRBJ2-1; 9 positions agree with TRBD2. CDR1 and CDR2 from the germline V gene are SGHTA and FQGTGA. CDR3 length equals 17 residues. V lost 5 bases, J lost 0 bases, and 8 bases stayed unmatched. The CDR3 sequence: CASSPHSGRGSYNEQFF. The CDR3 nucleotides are TGTGCCAGCAGCCCACATAGCGGGAGAGGCTCCTACAATGAGCAGTTCTTC.

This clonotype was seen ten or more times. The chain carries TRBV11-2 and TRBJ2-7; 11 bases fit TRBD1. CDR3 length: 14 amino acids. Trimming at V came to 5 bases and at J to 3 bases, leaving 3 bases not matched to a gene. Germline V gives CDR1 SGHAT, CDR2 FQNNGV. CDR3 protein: CASSPGQGGYEQYF. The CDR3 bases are TGTGCCAGCAGCCCGGGACAGGGGGGCTACGAGCAGTACTTC. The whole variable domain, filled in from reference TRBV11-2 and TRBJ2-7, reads EAGVAQSPRYKIIEKRQSVAFWCNPISGHATLYWYQQILGQGPKLLIQFQNNGVVDDSQLPKDRFSAERLKGVDSTLKIQPAKLEDSAVYLCASSPGQGGYEQYFGPGTRLTVT.

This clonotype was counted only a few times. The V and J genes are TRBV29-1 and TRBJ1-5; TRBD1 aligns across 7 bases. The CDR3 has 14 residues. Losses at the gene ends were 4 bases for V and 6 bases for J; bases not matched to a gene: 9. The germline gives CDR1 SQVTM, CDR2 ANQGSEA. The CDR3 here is CSVAWQGDGQPQHF. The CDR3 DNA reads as TGCAGCGTTGCTTGGCAGGGGGATGGTCAGCCCCAGCATTTT.

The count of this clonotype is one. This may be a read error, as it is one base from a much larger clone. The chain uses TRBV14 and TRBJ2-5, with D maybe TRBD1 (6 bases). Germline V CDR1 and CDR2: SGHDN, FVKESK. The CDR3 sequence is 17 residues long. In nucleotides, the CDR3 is TGTGCCACCAGCAGAGTCCTGGGGGCGACGGCCCAAGAGATCCAGTACTTC. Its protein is CATSRVLGATAQEIQYF.

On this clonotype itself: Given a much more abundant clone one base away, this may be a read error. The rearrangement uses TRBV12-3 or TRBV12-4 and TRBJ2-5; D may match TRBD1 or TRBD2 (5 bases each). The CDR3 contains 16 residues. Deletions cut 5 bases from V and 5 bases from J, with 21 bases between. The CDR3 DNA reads TGTGCCAGCAGTAGAACTAATAACGGGGCCGGGGAGACCCAGTACTTC. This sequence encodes CASSRTNNGAGETQYF.

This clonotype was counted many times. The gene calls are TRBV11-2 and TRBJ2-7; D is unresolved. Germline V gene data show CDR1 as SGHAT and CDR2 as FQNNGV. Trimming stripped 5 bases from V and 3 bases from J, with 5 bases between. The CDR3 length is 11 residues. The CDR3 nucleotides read TGTGCCAGCAGCATCTTCTACGAGCAGTACTTC. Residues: CASSIFYEQYF.